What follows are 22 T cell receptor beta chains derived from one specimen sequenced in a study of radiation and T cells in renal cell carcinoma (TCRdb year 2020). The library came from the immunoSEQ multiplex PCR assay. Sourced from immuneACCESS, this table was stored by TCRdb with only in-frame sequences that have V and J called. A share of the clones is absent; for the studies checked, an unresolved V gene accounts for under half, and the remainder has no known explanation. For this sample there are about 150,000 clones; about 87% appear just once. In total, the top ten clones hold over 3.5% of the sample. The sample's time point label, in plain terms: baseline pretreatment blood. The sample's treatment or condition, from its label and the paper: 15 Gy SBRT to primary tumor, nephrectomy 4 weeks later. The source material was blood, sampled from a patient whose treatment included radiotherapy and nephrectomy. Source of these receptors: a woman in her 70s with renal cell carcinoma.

The CDR3 here is CATSRDTSGNNEKLFF. The CDR3 DNA reads as TGTGCCACCAGCAGAGACACGTCGGGCAATAATGAAAAACTGTTTTTT. This chain uses TRBV15 with TRBJ1-4; no firm D call. Trimming left V 0 bases short and J 4 bases short, with 12 bases between. The CDR3 is 16 amino acids. The V gene's germline CDR1 is LNHNV and CDR2 YYDKDF (reference sequence).

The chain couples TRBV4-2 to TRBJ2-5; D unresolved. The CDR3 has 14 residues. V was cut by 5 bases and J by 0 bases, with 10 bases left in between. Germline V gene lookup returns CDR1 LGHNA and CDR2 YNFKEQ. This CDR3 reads CASSGTTYQETQYF. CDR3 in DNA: TGTGCCAGCAGCGGAACTACCTACCAAGAGACCCAGTACTTC.

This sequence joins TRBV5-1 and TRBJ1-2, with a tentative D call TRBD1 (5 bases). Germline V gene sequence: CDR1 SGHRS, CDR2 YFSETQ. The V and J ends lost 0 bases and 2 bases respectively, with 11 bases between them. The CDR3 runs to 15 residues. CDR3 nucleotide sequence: TGCGCCAGCAGCTTGGGGACAACTACAAACTATGGCTACACCTTC. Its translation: CASSLGTTTNYGYTF.

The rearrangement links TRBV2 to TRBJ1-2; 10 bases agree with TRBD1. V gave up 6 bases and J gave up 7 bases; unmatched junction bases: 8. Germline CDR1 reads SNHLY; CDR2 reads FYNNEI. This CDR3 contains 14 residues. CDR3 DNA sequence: TGTGCCAGCAGGTCGGACAGGGGGTATGGTGGCTACACCTTC. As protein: CASRSDRGYGGYTF.

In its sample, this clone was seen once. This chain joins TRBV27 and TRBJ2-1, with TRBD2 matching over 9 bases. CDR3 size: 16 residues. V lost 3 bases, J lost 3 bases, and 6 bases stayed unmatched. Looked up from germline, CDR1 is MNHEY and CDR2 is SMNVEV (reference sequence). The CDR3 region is CASSFRLAGFYNEQFF. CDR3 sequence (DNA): TGTGCCAGCAGTTTTAGGCTAGCGGGATTCTACAATGAGCAGTTCTTC.

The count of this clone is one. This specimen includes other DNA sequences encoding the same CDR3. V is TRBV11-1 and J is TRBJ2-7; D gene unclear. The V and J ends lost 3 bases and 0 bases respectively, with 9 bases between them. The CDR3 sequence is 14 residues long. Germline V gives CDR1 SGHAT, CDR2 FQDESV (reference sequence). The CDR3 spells CASSFEGSSYEQYF. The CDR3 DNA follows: TGTGCCAGCAGCTTCGAAGGCAGCTCCTACGAGCAGTACTTC.

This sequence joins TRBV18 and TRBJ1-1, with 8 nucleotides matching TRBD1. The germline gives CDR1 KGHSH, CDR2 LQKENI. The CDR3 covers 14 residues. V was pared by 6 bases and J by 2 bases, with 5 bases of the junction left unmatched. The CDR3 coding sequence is TGTGCCAGCTCTCTGGGACAGGAAAACACTGAAGCTTTCTTT. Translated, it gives CASSLGQENTEAFF.

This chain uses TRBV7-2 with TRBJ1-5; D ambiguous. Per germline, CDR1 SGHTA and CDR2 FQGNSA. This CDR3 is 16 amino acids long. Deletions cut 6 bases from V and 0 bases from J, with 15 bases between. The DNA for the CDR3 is TGTGCCAGCAGACCGGATTCCCTTTATAGCAATCAGCCCCAGCATTTT. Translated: CASRPDSLYSNQPQHF.

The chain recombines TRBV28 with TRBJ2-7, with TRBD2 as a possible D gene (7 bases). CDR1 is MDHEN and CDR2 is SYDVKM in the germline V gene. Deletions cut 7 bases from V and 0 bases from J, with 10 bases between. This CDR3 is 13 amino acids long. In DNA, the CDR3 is TGTGCCAGCAAAGGGGGGGACTCCTACGAGCAGTACTTC. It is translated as CASKGGDSYEQYF.

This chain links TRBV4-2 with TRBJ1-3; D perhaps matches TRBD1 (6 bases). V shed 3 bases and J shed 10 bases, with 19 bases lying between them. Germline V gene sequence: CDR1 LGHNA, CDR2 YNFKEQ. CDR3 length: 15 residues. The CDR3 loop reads CASSHPSTGSGTIYF. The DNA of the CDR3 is TGTGCCAGCAGCCACCCCTCGACAGGTTCAGGGACCATATATTTT.

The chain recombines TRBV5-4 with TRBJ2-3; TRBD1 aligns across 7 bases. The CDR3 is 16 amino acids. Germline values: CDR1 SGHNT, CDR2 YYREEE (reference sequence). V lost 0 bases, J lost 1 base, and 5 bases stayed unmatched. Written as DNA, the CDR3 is TGTGCCAGCAGCTTGGAAGGGGGCAGGGGCACAGATACGCAGTATTTT. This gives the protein CASSLEGGRGTDTQYF.

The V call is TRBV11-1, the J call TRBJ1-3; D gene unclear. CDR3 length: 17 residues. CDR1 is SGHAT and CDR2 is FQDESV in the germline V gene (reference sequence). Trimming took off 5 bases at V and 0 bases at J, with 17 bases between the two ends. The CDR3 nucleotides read TGTGCCAGCAGCCGCCGGGGAGGCAGAAGCTCTGGAAACACCATATATTTT. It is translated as CASSRRGGRSSGNTIYF.

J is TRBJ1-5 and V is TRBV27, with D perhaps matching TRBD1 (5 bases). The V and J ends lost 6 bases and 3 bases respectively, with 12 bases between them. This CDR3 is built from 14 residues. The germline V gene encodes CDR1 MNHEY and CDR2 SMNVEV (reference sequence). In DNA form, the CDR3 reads TGTGCCAGCAGAGCGCAGGGTTCCAATCAGCCCCAGCATTTT. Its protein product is CASRAQGSNQPQHF.

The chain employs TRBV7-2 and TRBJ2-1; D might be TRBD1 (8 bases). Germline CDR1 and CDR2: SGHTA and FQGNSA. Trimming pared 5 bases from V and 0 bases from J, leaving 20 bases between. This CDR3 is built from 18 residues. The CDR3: CASSAGRTGTDSYNEQFF. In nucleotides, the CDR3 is TGTGCCAGCAGCGCCGGGAGGACAGGGACCGACTCCTACAATGAGCAGTTCTTC.

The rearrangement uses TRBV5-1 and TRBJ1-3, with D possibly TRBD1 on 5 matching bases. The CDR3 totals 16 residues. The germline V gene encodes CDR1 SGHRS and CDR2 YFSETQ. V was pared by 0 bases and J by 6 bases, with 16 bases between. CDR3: CASSLDRGAALNTIYF. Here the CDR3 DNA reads TGCGCCAGCAGCTTGGATAGAGGGGCGGCATTAAACACCATATATTTT.

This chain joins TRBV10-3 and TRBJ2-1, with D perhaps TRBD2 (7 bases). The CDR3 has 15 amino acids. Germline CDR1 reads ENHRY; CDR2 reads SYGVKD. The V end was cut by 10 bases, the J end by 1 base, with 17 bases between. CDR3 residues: CASDRGGGSYNEQFF. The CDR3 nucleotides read TGTGCCAGCGATAGGGGAGGGGGGTCCTACAATGAGCAGTTCTTC.

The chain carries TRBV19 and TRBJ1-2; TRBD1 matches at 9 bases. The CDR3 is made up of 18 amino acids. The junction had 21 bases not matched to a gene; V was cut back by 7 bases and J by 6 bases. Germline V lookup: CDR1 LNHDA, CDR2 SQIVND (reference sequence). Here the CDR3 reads CASINLRTGGQGFDGYTF. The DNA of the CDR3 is TGTGCCAGTATTAACCTCCGGACCGGCGGACAGGGGTTTGATGGCTACACCTTC.

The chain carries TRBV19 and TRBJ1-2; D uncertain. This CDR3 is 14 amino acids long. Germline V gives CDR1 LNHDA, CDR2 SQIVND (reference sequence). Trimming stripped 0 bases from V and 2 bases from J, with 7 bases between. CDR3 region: CASSIDDTNYGYTF. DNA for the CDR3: TGTGCCAGTAGTATAGACGACACCAACTATGGCTACACCTTC.

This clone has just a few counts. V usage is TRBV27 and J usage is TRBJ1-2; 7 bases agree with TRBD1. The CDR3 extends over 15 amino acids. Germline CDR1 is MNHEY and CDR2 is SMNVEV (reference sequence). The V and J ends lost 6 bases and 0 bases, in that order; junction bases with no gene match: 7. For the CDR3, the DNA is TGTGCCAGCAGCCTAGGGGGCAGGACTAACTATGGCTACACCTTC. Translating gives CASSLGGRTNYGYTF.

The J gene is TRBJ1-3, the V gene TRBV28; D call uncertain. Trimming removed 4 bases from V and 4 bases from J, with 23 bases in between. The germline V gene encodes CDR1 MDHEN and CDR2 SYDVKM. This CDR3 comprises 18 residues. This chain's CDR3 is CASSYSVPGSGGGNTIYF. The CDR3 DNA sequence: TGTGCCAGCAGTTATTCCGTTCCGGGCTCAGGCGGCGGAAACACCATATATTTT.

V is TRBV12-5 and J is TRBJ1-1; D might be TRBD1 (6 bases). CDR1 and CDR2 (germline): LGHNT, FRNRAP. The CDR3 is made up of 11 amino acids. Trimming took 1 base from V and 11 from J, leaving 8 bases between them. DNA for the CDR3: TGTGCTAGTGGTTTGGACAGGGTGGCTTTCTTT. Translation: CASGLDRVAFF. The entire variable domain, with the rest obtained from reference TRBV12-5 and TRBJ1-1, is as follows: DARVTQTPRHKVTEMGQEVTMRCQPILGHNTVFWYRQTMMQGLELLAYFRNRAPLDDSGMPKDRFSAEMPDATLATLKIQPSEPRDSAVYFCASGLDRVAFFGQGTRLTVV.

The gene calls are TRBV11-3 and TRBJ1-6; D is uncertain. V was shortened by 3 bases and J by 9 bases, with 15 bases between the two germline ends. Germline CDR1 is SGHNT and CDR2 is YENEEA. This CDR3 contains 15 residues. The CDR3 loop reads CASSLSGRPGSPLHF. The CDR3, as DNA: TGTGCCAGCAGCTTGAGCGGACGGCCGGGTTCACCCCTCCACTTT.